This T cell receptor (beta chain) is from a study of blood T cell repertoires in COVID-19. This clone was counted a single time. Clones were read by immunoSEQ multiplex PCR, and TCRdb kept only the in-frame ones, dropping some. The sample lists approximately 200,000 clones, just under 90% occurring once. The V and J ends lost 5 bases and 7 bases, in that order; junction bases with no gene match: 11. The germline CDR1 and CDR2 sequences are SEHNR and FQNEAQ (reference sequence). The CDR3 runs to 15 residues. The sample taken for sequencing was PBMCs or T cells enriched from blood (not recorded which). The chain recombines TRBV7-9 with TRBJ2-7; TRBD1 aligns across 10 bases. The receptor was derived from a man aged 25 to 40 who had recovered from COVID-19. CDR3 sequence reads: CASSLSATGGGEQYF. The CDR3 DNA reads TGTGCCAGCAGCCTTTCAGCGACAGGGGGCGGTGAGCAGTACTTC.